The present entry profiles one T cell receptor beta chain with its context. Its antigen remains unknown. This entry comes from a study of graft-versus-host responses after intestinal transplantation. At the level of the study: Multivisceral, liver-intestinal, or isolated intestinal grafts were transplanted into recipients. Tacrolimus plus steroids were given to all recipients for around three years, preceded by anti-thymocyte globulin induction. Study-level findings and limits: GvH clone levels peaked in circulation, and this peak was associated with early post-transplant HvG declines.

Generated by immunoSEQ multiplex PCR, the TCRdb table keeps only in-frame clones and is missing some. The table lists 40,000 or so clones, just under 95% of them singletons. J lost 7 bases, V lost 6 bases, and 13 bases had no gene match. Germline CDR1 reads MNHNS; CDR2 reads SASEGT. The CDR3 contains 15 residues. The source of this sequence is a human patient who received an intestinal transplant, so some T cells may come from the graft donor. J is TRBJ1-1 and V is TRBV6-1; 8 nucleotides align to TRBD1. Material: PBMCs, obtained 16 days after intestinal transplant. The DNA of the CDR3 is TGTGCCAGCAGACTCCGGGACAGGTCAACCTTTGAAGCTTTCTTT. Its translation is CASRLRDRSTFEAFF.